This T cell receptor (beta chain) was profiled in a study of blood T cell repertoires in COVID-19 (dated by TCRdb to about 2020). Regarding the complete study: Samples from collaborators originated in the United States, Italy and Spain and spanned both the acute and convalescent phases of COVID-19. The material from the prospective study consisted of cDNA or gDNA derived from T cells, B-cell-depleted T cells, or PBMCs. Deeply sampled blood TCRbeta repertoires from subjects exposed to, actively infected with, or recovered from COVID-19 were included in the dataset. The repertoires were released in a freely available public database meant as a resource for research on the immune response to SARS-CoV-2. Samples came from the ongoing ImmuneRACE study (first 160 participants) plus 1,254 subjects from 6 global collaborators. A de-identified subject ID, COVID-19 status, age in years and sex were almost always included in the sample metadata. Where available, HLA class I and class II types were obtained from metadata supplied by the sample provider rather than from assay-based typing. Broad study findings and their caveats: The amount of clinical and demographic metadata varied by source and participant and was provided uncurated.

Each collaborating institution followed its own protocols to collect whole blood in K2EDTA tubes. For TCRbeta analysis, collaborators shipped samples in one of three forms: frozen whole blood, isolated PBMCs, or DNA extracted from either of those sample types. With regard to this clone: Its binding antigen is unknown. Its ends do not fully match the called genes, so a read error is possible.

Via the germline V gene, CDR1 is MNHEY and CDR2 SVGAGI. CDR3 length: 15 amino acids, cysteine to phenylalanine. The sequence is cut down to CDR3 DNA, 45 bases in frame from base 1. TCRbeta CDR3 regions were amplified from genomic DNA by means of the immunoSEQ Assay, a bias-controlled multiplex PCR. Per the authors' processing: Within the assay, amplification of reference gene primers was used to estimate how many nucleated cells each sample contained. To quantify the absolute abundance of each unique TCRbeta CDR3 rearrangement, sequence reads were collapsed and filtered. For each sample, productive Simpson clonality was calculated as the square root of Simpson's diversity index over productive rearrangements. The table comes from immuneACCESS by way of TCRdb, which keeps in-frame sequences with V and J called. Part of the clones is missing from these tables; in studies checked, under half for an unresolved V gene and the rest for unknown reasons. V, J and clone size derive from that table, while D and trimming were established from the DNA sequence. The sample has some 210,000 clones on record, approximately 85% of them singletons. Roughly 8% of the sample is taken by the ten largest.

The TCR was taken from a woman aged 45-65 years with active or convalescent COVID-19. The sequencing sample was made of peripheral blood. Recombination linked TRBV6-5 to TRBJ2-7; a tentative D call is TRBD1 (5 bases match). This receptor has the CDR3 CASSDSWQGSYEQYF. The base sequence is TGTGCCAGCAGTGACTCGTGGCAGGGATCCTACGAGCAGTACTTC.